This TCR beta chain was retrieved from a study of CD8 T cells in Susac syndrome. CDR1 and CDR2 from the germline V gene are GTSNPN and SVGIG (reference sequence). V was trimmed by 5 bases and J by 4 bases, leaving 11 bases between them. CDR3 length: 12 amino acids. The RNA input was about 0.5 to 1 ug, and it was reverse transcribed with random hexamers. Using its own MiXCR run on the immunoSEQ multiplex PCR reads, TCRdb lists one record per CDR3 protein. The data contain roughly 400,000 distinct CDR3 sequences, around 83% of them singletons. From blood CD8+ and CD4+ T cells, the TCR beta chain was sequenced. Those who served as multiple sclerosis controls were treatment-naive patients with stable or active relapsing-remitting disease. Negative isolation was applied to CD8+ and CD4+ T cells, and FACS enrichment was applied to TEMRA cells.

The chain has TRBV30 and TRBJ1-1; tentatively, D is TRBD1 (5 bases). This receptor was taken from a human donor with multiple sclerosis. What was sequenced was CD8+ T cells from PBMCs. CDR3 loop: CAWGTDSTEAFF. CDR3 DNA sequence: TGTGCCTGGGGGACCGATTCCACTGAAGCTTTCTTT.